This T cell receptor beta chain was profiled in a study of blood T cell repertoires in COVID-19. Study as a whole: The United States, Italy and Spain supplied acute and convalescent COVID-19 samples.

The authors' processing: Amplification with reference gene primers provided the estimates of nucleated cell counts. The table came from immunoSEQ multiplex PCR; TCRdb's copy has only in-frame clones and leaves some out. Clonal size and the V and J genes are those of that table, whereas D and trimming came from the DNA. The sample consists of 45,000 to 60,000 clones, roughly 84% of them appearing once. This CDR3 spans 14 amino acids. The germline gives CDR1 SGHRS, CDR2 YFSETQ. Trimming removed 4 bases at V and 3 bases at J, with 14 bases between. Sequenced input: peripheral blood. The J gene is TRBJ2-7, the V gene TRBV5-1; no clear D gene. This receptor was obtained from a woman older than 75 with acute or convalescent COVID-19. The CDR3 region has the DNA TGCGCCAGCAGCCCCGACACTGACCACTACGAGCAGTACTTC. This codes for CASSPDTDHYEQYF.